The entry below describes one TCR beta chain. The antigen remains undetermined. TCRdb's table, derived via immunoSEQ multiplex PCR, lists solely in-frame clones and lacks some. Here the sample spans around 610,000 clones, approximately 96% being singletons. The sample comes from a study of shared clonotypes between healthy human individuals. Findings and caveats of the study: Expectations were that clonotype sharing among donors would be affected by sequencing depth. It was the non-shared clonotypes that had lower generation probabilities than clonotypes shared by all four donors.

CD45RO-negative CD8 cells positively selected for CCR7 made up the naive population, which excluded terminally differentiated effector memory CD45RA+ cells. CDR3 length equals 14 residues. This sequence joins TRBV21-1 and TRBJ1-1. TRBV21-1 is a known pseudogene. The receptor was isolated from a woman aged 25 to 45 in good health. The material sequenced was naive CD8+ T cells sorted from blood. CDR3 DNA: TGTGCCAGCCACTATCCACAGTGGGACACTGAAGCTTTCTTT. Amino acid sequence: CASHYPQWDTEAFF.